This T cell receptor beta chain was identified during a study of CD8 T cells in ankylosing spondylitis. A remark on this clonotype: A much more abundant neighbour one base away suggests this may be a read error.

The CDR3 consists of 11 residues. Germline CDR1 reads SEHNR; CDR2 reads FQNEAQ (reference sequence). Each TCR beta library was made by quantitative 5'-RACE that incorporated molecular barcodes. TCRdb used MiXCR to reprocess the 5' RACE reads, holding one entry per CDR3 protein. Among under 400,000 distinct CDR3 sequences, roughly 12% were seen once, and the ten largest hold roughly a tenth. The J gene is TRBJ1-2, the V gene TRBV7-9; D uncertain. This receptor was taken from a female donor with ankylosing spondylitis or in good health (not recorded which). The sample taken for sequencing was blood, either unsorted or a sorted T cell fraction (not recorded which). The CDR3 is CASSSNYGYPF. Written as DNA, the CDR3 is TGTGCCAGCAGCTCGAACTATGGCTACCCCTTC.